This record looks at one TCR beta chain sequence and its context. As yet, its antigen is unknown. Germline V CDR1 and CDR2: LGHNA, YSLEER. V lost 0 bases and J 5 bases, leaving 7 bases between the germline ends. This CDR3 is 13 amino acids long. The sample is drawn from a study of T cell responses to AZD1222 COVID-19 vaccine. Regarding the study as a whole: Across the whole spike, CD4 TCRs peaked at regions 160-218 and 743-854.

The repertoire was sequenced with immunoSEQ multiplex PCR; TCRdb's copy has only in-frame clones and lacks some. The repertoire includes around 120,000 clones, around 90% of them detected once, and about a tenth sits in the top ten. This sequence originates from an adult in good health. The rearrangement joins TRBV4-3 to TRBJ1-1, with no clear D. Sequencing used peripheral blood, obtained on day 0 of AZD1222 vaccination. The CDR3 region is CASSQDIGTEAFF. As DNA, the CDR3 is TGCGCCAGCAGCCAAGATATCGGGACTGAAGCTTTCTTT.